This TCR beta chain was observed in a study of a mutant IDH1 vaccine in newly diagnosed glioma. Here immunoSEQ multiplex PCR was the method, and the copy in TCRdb shows in-frame clones only, minus some. The table includes roughly 34,000 clones, around 80% detected once. Stated time point: baseline, week 1 (first vaccination visit). Treatment specified: pre-vaccination baseline after standard-of-care therapy. The source material was peripheral blood mononuclear cells (PBMCs), sampled from a glioma patient treated with radiotherapy, temozolomide or both. The TCR was taken from a man in his fifties or sixties with glioma. Some clones in this sample may be carry-over from other donors' samples.

The CDR3 region is CASSLGTSLSLEDEQFF. In nucleotides, the CDR3 is TGTGCCAGTAGTTTGGGGACTAGCCTCTCTCTCGAGGATGAGCAGTTCTTC. This chain joins TRBV19 and TRBJ2-1; TRBD2 aligns across 9 bases. The trim removed 5 bases at V and 8 bases at J, leaving 16 bases unmatched. The CDR3 loop spans 17 amino acids. Germline V gene data show CDR1 as LNHDA and CDR2 as SQIVND (reference sequence).